This T cell receptor beta chain derives from a study of T cell changes during pregnancy in multiple sclerosis. Here immunoSEQ multiplex PCR was the method, and the copy in TCRdb shows in-frame clones only, minus some. The table shows 78,000 or so clones, with 90% to 95% occurring only once. There are 15 residues in the CDR3. Trimming at V came to 7 bases and at J to 5 bases, leaving 10 bases not matched to a gene. Per the germline V gene, CDR1 is MNHEY and CDR2 is SMNVEV (reference sequence). V is TRBV27 and J is TRBJ2-2, with 7 bases fitting TRBD1. Sequencing was performed on peripheral blood, taken before pregnancy. The clonotype was recovered from a female donor with multiple sclerosis, enrolled in a pregnancy study. The CDR3 DNA reads TGTGCCAGCAAGCCCGGACAGGCAAATACCGGGGAGCTGTTTTTT. Its protein product is CASKPGQANTGELFF.